This T cell receptor beta chain was documented in a study of OX40 agonist ivuxolimab in advanced cancers. Looking at the study overall: Ivuxolimab is a fully human IgG2 antibody that activates OX40 (CD134). Three patients, one with hepatocellular carcinoma and two with cutaneous melanoma, responded partially.

Trimming removed 3 bases at V and 1 base at J, with 4 bases between. This CDR3 contains 13 residues. Germline CDR1 reads LNHNV; CDR2 reads YYDKDF (reference sequence). Points from the study as a whole: Partial responders at 0.1-3.0 mg/kg showed near-lowest clonal expansion. Certain nonresponders likewise exhibited a low normalized T-cell clonal expansion.

This table comes from immunoSEQ multiplex PCR, and its TCRdb copy is limited to in-frame clones, with some not included. In the table there are about 78,000 clones, approximately 90% of which are singletons. On this clone itself: Its cognate antigen is unknown.

The chain carries TRBV15 and TRBJ2-1; D unresolved. The receptor was derived from an adult with an advanced solid tumor such as melanoma, head and neck, liver or kidney cancer. This material consisted of CD4+ or CD8+ T cells sorted from blood, taken in a trial of the OX40 agonist ivuxolimab. As DNA, the CDR3 is TGTGCCACCAGCAGGGAGTCCTACAATGAGCAGTTCTTC. Amino acids: CATSRESYNEQFF.